This T cell receptor (beta chain) was recorded in a study of blood T cell repertoires in COVID-19. Profiled with immunoSEQ multiplex PCR; TCRdb holds only in-frame clones, not every one. The sample includes about 170,000 clones, 70% to 90% of them seen just once. CDR3 length equals 15 residues. Trimming took off 0 bases at V and 6 bases at J, with 10 bases between the two ends. Per the germline V gene, CDR1 is SGDLS and CDR2 is YYNGEE. The chain uses TRBV9 and TRBJ1-6, with a weak D call TRBD1 (5 bases). The receptor was derived from a woman over 75 with COVID-19, enrolled during active disease. What was sequenced was peripheral blood. CDR3 DNA: TGTGCCAGCAGCGTAGCAGAGACAGTTAATTCACCCCTCCACTTT. Translating gives CASSVAETVNSPLHF.